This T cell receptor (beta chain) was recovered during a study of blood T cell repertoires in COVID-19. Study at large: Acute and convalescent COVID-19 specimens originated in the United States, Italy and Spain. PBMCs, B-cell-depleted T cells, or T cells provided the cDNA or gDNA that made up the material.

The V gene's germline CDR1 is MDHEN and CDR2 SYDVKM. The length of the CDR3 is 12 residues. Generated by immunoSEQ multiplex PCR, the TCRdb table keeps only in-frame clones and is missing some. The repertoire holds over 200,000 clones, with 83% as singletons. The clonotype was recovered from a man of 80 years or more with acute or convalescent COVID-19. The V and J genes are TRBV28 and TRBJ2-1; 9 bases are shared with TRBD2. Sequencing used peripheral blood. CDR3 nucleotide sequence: TGTGGTACTAGCGGGTGGAACAATGAGCAGTTCTTC. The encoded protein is CGTSGWNNEQFF. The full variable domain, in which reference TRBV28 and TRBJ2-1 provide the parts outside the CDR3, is DVKVTQSSRYLVKRTGEKVFLECVQDMDHENMFWYRQDPGLGLRLIYFSYDVKMKEKGDIPEGYSVSREKKERFSLILESASTNQTSMYLCGTSGWNNEQFFGPGTRLTVL.